Listed here are 28 T cell receptor beta chains from one sample, sequenced in a study of ipilimumab plus nivolumab after autologous stem cell transplantation. Assay used: immunoSEQ multiplex PCR; TCRdb lists only in-frame clones, some missing. This table has approximately 15,000 clones, 65% to 80% appearing once. This material consisted of PBMCs, taken in a trial of ipilimumab plus nivolumab as post-transplant consolidation. Source of these receptors: a male donor with primary mediastinal lymphoma.

The genes are TRBV28 and TRBJ1-2; possible D gene TRBD1, 6 bases. Trimming stripped 4 bases from V and 0 bases from J, with 12 bases between. Germline V CDR1 and CDR2: MDHEN, SYDVKM. The CDR3 totals 15 residues. The chain's CDR3 is CASSYPTGANYGYTF. DNA of the CDR3: TGTGCCAGCAGTTATCCGACAGGAGCTAACTATGGCTACACCTTC.

This clone showed up just once. The gene calls are TRBV5-1 and TRBJ2-2; maybe TRBD2 (5 bases). Per the germline V gene, CDR1 is SGHRS and CDR2 is YFSETQ. With 10 bases removed from V and 5 bases from J, the gap between germline ends came to 21 bases. The CDR3 sequence is 15 residues long. CDR3 sequence (DNA): TGCGCCTCACGCCCTCTGAGGTCGGGGACCGGGGAGCTGTTTTTT. Protein sequence: CASRPLRSGTGELFF.

This chain connects TRBV7-2 to TRBJ1-3; D unclear. Germline CDR1 reads SGHTA; CDR2 reads FQGNSA. This CDR3 comprises 16 residues. V lost 2 bases and J lost 0, with 11 bases in between. The CDR3 nucleotides read TGTGCCAGCAGCTTATCCGCGGCAACCTCTGGAAACACCATATATTTT. Protein: CASSLSAATSGNTIYF.

This clone was observed a single time. The V gene is TRBV6-1, the J gene TRBJ1-1; no clear D gene. The CDR3 totals 14 residues. CDR1 and CDR2 from the germline V gene are MNHNS and SASEGT. With 2 bases removed from V and 0 bases from J, the gap between germline ends came to 7 bases. The CDR3 here is CASSERAMNTEAFF. CDR3 DNA: TGTGCCAGCAGTGAACGGGCGATGAACACTGAAGCTTTCTTT.

The rearrangement uses TRBV5-1 and TRBJ2-1; D is undetermined. Looked up from germline, CDR1 is SGHRS and CDR2 is YFSETQ. The CDR3 is made up of 12 amino acids. Trimming pared 5 bases from V and 3 bases from J, leaving 6 bases between. The DNA for the CDR3 is TGCGCCAGCAGGAACAGCTACAATGAGCAGTTCTTC. It encodes CASRNSYNEQFF.

This chain connects TRBV27 to TRBJ1-5; the match to TRBD1 covers 8 bases. V lost 4 bases and J lost 7; bases outside the gene matches: 6. There are 14 residues in the CDR3. CDR1 MNHEY and CDR2 SMNVEV come from the germline V gene (reference sequence). CDR3 in DNA: TGTGCCAGCAGTTCATCAGGGGGCAGGCAGCCCCAGCATTTT. Translated: CASSSSGGRQPQHF.

The CDR3 protein is CASSLGWGYEQYF. The DNA for the CDR3 is TGTGCCAGCAGCTTAGGGTGGGGGTACGAGCAGTACTTC. This rearrangement joins TRBV7-3 to TRBJ2-7, with D perhaps given as TRBD1 or TRBD2 (5 bases each). The germline V and J ends were trimmed by 2 bases and 4 bases, with 9 bases remaining between them. CDR1 is SGHTA and CDR2 is FQGTGA in the germline V gene. This CDR3 spans 13 amino acids.

This chain connects TRBV7-3 to TRBJ2-7, with 8 bases fitting TRBD2. The CDR3 runs to 15 residues. Germline values: CDR1 SGHTA, CDR2 FQGTGA. With V trimmed by 2 bases and J by 3 bases, 6 bases remained unmatched. In DNA, the CDR3 is TGTGCCAGCAGCTTAGGGACTAGTCCGAACTACGAGCAGTACTTC. Amino acids: CASSLGTSPNYEQYF.

The gene calls are TRBV7-9 and TRBJ1-1; D not resolved. CDR3 length: 12 amino acids. Germline-derived CDR1 and CDR2 are SEHNR and FQNEAQ (reference sequence). The ends were cut back, 1 base at V and 11 bases at J, with 11 bases in the middle. The DNA of the CDR3 is TGTGCCAGCAGCTTAGTAGGGTGGAGGGCTTTCTTT. This translates into CASSLVGWRAFF.

The chain links TRBV27 to TRBJ2-3, with TRBD2 matching 16 bases. This CDR3 spans 16 amino acids. The V segment lost 8 bases and the J segment 4 bases; nucleotides outside the gene matches: 6. Per the germline V gene, CDR1 is MNHEY and CDR2 is SMNVEV (reference sequence). CDR3 amino acids: CASAGTSGGAPDTQYF. Written as DNA, the CDR3 is TGTGCCAGCGCCGGGACTAGCGGGGGGGCCCCAGATACGCAGTATTTT.

The chain employs TRBV7-6 and TRBJ1-3; D is perhaps TRBD1 (5 bases). Trimming left V 5 bases short and J 2 bases short, with 13 bases between. This CDR3 region has 15 residues. Germline V gene sequence: CDR1 SGHVS, CDR2 FNYEAQ. CDR3 sequence (DNA): TGTGCCAGCAGCCGGGGCCCCGAGACTGGAAACACCATATATTTT. Translating gives CASSRGPETGNTIYF.

The chain combines TRBV29-1 with TRBJ2-3; D remains ambiguous. From germline, CDR1 is SQVTM and CDR2 ANQGSEA. The germline V and J ends were trimmed by 3 bases and 2 bases, with 9 bases remaining between them. The CDR3 consists of 13 residues. CDR3 region: CSVDPQTTDTQYF. The DNA for the CDR3 is TGCAGCGTTGACCCCCAGACCACAGATACGCAGTATTTT.

The genes are TRBV19 and TRBJ2-5; D uncertain. The CDR3 spans 13 residues. Germline V gives CDR1 LNHDA, CDR2 SQIVND (reference sequence). Trimming pared 3 bases from V and 1 base from J, leaving 6 bases between. DNA of the CDR3: TGTGCCAGTAGTATTCAGTTCCAAGAGACCCAGTACTTC. Its protein product is CASSIQFQETQYF.

The chain couples TRBV11-2 to TRBJ2-3; D possibly corresponds to TRBD1 (6 bases). V lost 1 base, J lost 1 base, and 12 bases lay in between. CDR3 length: 16 residues. Germline assignment: CDR1 SGHAT and CDR2 FQNNGV. The CDR3, as DNA: TGTGCCAGCAGCTTAGGGGGGCCCGGAGGCACAGATACGCAGTATTTT. Its protein is CASSLGGPGGTDTQYF.

This clone was picked up a small number of times. V gene TRBV30 combines with J gene TRBJ1-2, with D possibly TRBD1 on 5 matching bases. Germline loops: CDR1 GTSNPN, CDR2 SVGIG (reference sequence). This CDR3 is built from 14 residues. V dropped 1 base and J dropped 7 bases, with 16 bases sitting between them. The CDR3 here is CAWSAGTSRGGYTF. The CDR3 nucleotides are TGTGCCTGGAGTGCGGGGACTTCCCGAGGTGGCTACACCTTC.

This clone has more than one count but fewer than ten. This rearrangement joins TRBV5-6 to TRBJ1-4; 8 bases map to TRBD1. The CDR3 loop spans 15 amino acids. The germline V gene has CDR1 SGHDT and CDR2 YYEEEE. V was clipped by 4 bases and J by 7 bases; unmatched bases: 9. The CDR3 region has the DNA TGTGCCAGCAGCGCGGGACAGGTCGAGGGTGAAAAACTGTTTTTT. Its translation is CASSAGQVEGEKLFF.

This clone appeared a single time. The chain carries TRBV9 and TRBJ2-2; 8 nucleotides align to TRBD2. The germline V gene encodes CDR1 SGDLS and CDR2 YYNGEE. J was trimmed by 0 bases and V by 7 bases; bases with no gene match: 2. This CDR3 spans 14 amino acids. This CDR3 reads CASSTSANTGELFF. The CDR3 coding sequence is TGTGCCAGCTCGACTAGCGCGAACACCGGGGAGCTGTTTTTT.

The sample holds a few counts of this clone. This chain links TRBV29-1 with TRBJ2-5; 8 nucleotides line up with TRBD2. The CDR3 runs 14 residues. Germline trimming cut 5 bases from V and 4 bases from J; bases unmatched to any gene: 9. CDR1 is SQVTM, CDR2 ANQGSEA, per germline. The CDR3 DNA reads TGCAGCGTTCCCCGGGGGGCGGGAGGAGAGACCCAGTACTTC. Protein product: CSVPRGAGGETQYF.

The rearrangement joins TRBV7-9 to TRBJ2-5, with D uncertain. The CDR3 runs to 13 residues. Trimming removed 5 bases from V and 2 bases from J, with 9 bases in between. The germline CDR1 and CDR2 sequences are SEHNR and FQNEAQ (reference sequence). The DNA for the CDR3 is TGTGCCAGCAGCGTTTTGGGTCAAGAGACCCAGTACTTC. It is translated as CASSVLGQETQYF. The complete variable domain, with remaining parts taken from reference TRBV7-9 and TRBJ2-5, reads DTGVSQNPRHKITKRGQNVTFRCDPISEHNRLYWYRQTLGQGPEFLTYFQNEAQLEKSRLLSDRFSAERPKGSFSTLEIQRTEQGDSAMYLCASSVLGQETQYFGPGTRLLVL.

This chain connects TRBV2 to TRBJ2-6; weak D call: TRBD1 (5 bases). In germline, CDR1 is SNHLY, CDR2 FYNNEI. Trimming cost V 5 bases and J 4 bases, with 12 bases left between them. The CDR3 extends over 15 amino acids. CDR3 bases: TGTGCCAGCAGTTTCGACAGAACAGGGGCCAACGTCCTGACTTTC. Translated: CASSFDRTGANVLTF.

V usage is TRBV2 and J usage is TRBJ2-6; D is ambiguous. CDR3 length equals 16 residues. The V gene's germline CDR1 is SNHLY and CDR2 FYNNEI. Trimming cost V 6 bases and J 0 bases, with 12 bases left between them. The CDR3 coding sequence is TGTGCCAGCAGCCCCATTCGGTACTCTGGGGCCAACGTCCTGACTTTC. Protein sequence: CASSPIRYSGANVLTF.

The genes are TRBV27 and TRBJ1-1, with D maybe TRBD1 (6 bases). V was shortened by 6 bases and J by 1 base, with 15 bases between the two germline ends. The V gene's germline CDR1 is MNHEY and CDR2 SMNVEV (reference sequence). The CDR3 contains 15 residues. The CDR3 region has the DNA TGTGCCAGCAGCAGACCTTCACAGGGGAACACTGAAGCTTTCTTT. Translation: CASSRPSQGNTEAFF.

The gene calls are TRBV9 and TRBJ2-3; maybe TRBD1 (6 bases). The CDR3 has 16 amino acids. The germline V gene has CDR1 SGDLS and CDR2 YYNGEE. Trimming shortened V by 3 bases and J by 8 bases, and 22 bases separated the two germline ends. CDR3 nucleotide sequence: TGTGCCAGCAGCGGAGGGACACAACGATCCCCAGGTACGCAGTATTTT. It is translated as CASSGGTQRSPGTQYF.

The chain joins TRBV6-1 to TRBJ1-5, with D possibly being TRBD1 (5 bases). This CDR3 has 16 residues. The ends were cut back, 3 bases at V and 7 bases at J, with 19 bases in the middle. CDR1 and CDR2 from the germline V gene are MNHNS and SASEGT. This chain's CDR3 is CASSENRVRVGQPQHF. For the CDR3, the DNA is TGTGCCAGCAGTGAGAATCGGGTCAGGGTCGGACAGCCCCAGCATTTT.

Of note for this clone: Its ends do not fully match the called genes, so a read error is possible. The chain couples TRBV5-6 to TRBJ2-7, with 9 bases that match TRBD2. CDR1 and CDR2 from the germline V gene are SGHDT and YYEEEE. The CDR3 runs 15 residues. Written as DNA, the CDR3 is TGTGCCAGCAGATTGGGACTAGCTGGTCCCTACGAGCAGTACTTC. This codes for CASRLGLAGPYEQYF.

The V gene is TRBV4-1, the J gene TRBJ1-3; D possibly corresponds to TRBD1 (6 bases). From germline, CDR1 is MGHRA and CDR2 YSYEKL. This CDR3 region has 15 residues. Trimming removed 8 bases from V and 1 base from J, with 15 bases in between. CDR3 residues: CASSITGASGNTIYF. The CDR3 bases are TGCGCCAGCTCCATCACGGGGGCTTCTGGAAACACCATATATTTT.

Judged by abundance, this clone is medium-sized (0.01 to 0.1%). The V and J genes are TRBV5-4 and TRBJ1-1; maybe TRBD1 (6 bases). Trimming pared 2 bases from V and 3 bases from J, leaving 17 bases between. Germline lookup yields CDR1 SGHNT and CDR2 YYREEE (reference sequence). The CDR3 has 16 amino acids. The CDR3 DNA follows: TGTGCCAGCAGCTTAGGAGTTGGGACAACCTACACTGAAGCTTTCTTT. Its translation: CASSLGVGTTYTEAFF.

The chain is built from TRBV7-9 and TRBJ2-7, with D unclear. Germline V gives CDR1 SEHNR, CDR2 FQNEAQ (reference sequence). Trimming removed 5 bases from V and 2 bases from J, with 10 bases in between. The CDR3 covers 13 residues. The CDR3 spells CASSLTETYEQYF. The CDR3, as DNA: TGTGCCAGCAGCCTGACTGAAACCTACGAGCAGTACTTC.